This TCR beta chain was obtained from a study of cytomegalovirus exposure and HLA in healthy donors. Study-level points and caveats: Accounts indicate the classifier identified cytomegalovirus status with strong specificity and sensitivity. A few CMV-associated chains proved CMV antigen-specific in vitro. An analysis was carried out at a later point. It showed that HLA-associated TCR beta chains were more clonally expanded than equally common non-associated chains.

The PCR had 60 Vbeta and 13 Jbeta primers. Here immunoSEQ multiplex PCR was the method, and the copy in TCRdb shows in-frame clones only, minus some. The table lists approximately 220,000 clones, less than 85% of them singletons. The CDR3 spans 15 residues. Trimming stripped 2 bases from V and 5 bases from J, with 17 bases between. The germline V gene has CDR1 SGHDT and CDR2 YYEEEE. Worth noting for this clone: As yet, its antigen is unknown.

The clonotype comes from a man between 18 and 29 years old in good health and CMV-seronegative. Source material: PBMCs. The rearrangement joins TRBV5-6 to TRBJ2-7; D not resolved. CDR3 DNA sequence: TGTGCCAGCAGCTTAACCCACGGCGCCCGGGACGAGCAGTACTTC. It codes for CASSLTHGARDEQYF.